This TCR beta chain came from a study of OX40 agonist ivuxolimab in advanced cancers. Clones were sequenced by immunoSEQ multiplex PCR, and TCRdb holds only the in-frame ones, with some missing. This table holds about 110,000 clones, roughly 90% found once. Study-wide points: Doses of 0.1 to 3.0 mg/kg were accompanied by clonal expansion of CD4+ and CD8+ blood T cells by week 6.

Remarks on this clone: What it binds is unknown.

Trimming removed 2 bases from V and 8 bases from J; junction bases left unmatched: 2. The CDR3 loop spans 11 amino acids. In germline, CDR1 is GTSNPN, CDR2 SVGIG (reference sequence). Sample: CD4+ or CD8+ T cells sorted from blood, taken in a trial of the OX40 agonist ivuxolimab. The sequence derives from an adult with an advanced solid tumor such as melanoma, head and neck, liver or kidney cancer. The chain has TRBV30 and TRBJ1-2; 7 nucleotides agree with TRBD1. This CDR3 reads CAWSPGGGYTF. Written as DNA, the CDR3 is TGTGCCTGGAGTCCAGGGGGAGGCTACACCTTC.